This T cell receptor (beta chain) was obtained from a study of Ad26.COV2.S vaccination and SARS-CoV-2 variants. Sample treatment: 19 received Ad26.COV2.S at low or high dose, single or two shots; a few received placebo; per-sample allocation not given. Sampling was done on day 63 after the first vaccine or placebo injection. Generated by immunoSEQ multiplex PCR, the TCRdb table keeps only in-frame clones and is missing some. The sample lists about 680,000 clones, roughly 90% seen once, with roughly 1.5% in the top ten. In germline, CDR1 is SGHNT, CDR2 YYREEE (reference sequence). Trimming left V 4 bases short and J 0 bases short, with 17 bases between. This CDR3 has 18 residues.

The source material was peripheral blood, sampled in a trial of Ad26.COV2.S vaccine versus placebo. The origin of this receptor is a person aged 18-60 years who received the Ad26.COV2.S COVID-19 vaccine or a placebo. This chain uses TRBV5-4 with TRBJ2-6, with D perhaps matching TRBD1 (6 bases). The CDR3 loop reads CASSPQTGTISGANVLTF. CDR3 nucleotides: TGTGCCAGCAGCCCCCAGACAGGTACGATCTCTGGGGCCAACGTCCTGACTTTC.